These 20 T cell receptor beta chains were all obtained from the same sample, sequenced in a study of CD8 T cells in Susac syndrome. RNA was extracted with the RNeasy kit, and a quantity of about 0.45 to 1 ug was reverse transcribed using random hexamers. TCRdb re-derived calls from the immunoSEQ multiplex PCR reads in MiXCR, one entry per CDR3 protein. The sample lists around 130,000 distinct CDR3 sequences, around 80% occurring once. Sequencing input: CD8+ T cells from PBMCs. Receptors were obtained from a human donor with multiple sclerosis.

The CDR3 DNA follows: TGTGCCAGCAGCTTAGATTTTGGGGAGGAGATCTCTGGAAACACCATATATTTT. This gives the protein CASSLDFGEEISGNTIYF. The chain is built from TRBV7-6 and TRBJ1-3; no clear D gene. CDR1 and CDR2 from the germline V gene are SGHVS and FNYEAQ. The CDR3 runs to 18 residues. V lost 1 base and J 0 bases, leaving 16 bases between the germline ends.

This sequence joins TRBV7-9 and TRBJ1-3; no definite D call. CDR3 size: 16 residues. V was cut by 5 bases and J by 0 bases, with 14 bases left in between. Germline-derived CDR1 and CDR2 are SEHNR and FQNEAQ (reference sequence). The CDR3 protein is CASSPSDGSSGNTIYF. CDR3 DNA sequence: TGTGCCAGCAGCCCCTCGGACGGAAGCTCTGGAAACACCATATATTTT. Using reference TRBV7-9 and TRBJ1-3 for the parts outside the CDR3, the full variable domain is DTGVSQNPRHKITKRGQNVTFRCDPISEHNRLYWYRQTLGQGPEFLTYFQNEAQLEKSRLLSDRFSAERPKGSFSTLEIQRTEQGDSAMYLCASSPSDGSSGNTIYFGEGSWLTVV.

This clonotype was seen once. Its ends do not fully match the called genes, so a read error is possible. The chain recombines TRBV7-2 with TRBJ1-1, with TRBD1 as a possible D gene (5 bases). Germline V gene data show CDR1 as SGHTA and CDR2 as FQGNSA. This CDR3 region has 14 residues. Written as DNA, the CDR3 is TGTGCCAGCAGCTTTGCCGGGGGAAGCACTGGAGCTTTCTTT. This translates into CASSFAGGSTGAFF.

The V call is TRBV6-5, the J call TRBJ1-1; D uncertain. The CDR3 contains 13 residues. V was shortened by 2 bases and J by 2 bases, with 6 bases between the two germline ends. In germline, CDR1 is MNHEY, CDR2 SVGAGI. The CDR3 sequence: CASSYAVNTEAFF. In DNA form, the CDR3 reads TGTGCCAGCAGTTACGCGGTTAACACTGAAGCTTTCTTT.

CDR3 nucleotide sequence: TGCGCCAGCAGCCAAGGCAGGACAGTCTACACTGAAGCTTTCTTT. This codes for CASSQGRTVYTEAFF. The J gene is TRBJ1-1, the V gene TRBV4-3, with D possibly being TRBD1 (6 bases). CDR1 and CDR2 (germline): LGHNA, YSLEER. The length of the CDR3 is 15 residues. The germline V and J ends were trimmed by 1 base and 3 bases, with 12 bases remaining between them.

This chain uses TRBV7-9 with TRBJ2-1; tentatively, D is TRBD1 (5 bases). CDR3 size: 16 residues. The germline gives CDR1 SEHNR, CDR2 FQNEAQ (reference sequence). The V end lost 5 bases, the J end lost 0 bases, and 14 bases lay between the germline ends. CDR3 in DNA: TGTGCCAGCAGCCCAGGGCCGACGAGCTCCTACAATGAGCAGTTCTTC. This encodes CASSPGPTSSYNEQFF.

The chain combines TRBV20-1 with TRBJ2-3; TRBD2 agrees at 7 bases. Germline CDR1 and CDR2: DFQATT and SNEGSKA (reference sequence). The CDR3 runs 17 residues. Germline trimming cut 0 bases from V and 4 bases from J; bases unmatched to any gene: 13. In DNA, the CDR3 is TGCAGTGCTAGAGATATCCGGGAGGCCACCCACGCAGATACGCAGTATTTT. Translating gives CSARDIREATHADTQYF.

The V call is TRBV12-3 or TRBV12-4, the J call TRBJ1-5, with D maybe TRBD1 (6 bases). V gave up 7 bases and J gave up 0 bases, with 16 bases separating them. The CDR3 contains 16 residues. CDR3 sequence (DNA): TGTGCCAGCACTACAGGGAAACGAGATAGCAATCAGCCCCAGCATTTT. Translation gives CASTTGKRDSNQPQHF.

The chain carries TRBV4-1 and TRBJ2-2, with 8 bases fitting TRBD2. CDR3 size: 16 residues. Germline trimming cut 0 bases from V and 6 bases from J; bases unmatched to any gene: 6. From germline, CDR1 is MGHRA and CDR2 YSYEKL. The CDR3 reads CASSQDLRGAPGELFF. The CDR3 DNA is TGCGCCAGCAGCCAAGATTTGCGGGGGGCCCCCGGGGAGCTGTTTTTT.

For the CDR3, the DNA is TGTGCCAGCATCCGAGCGGGAGCGGAGACCCAGTACTTC. Translated, it gives CASIRAGAETQYF. The V gene is TRBV12-3 or TRBV12-4, the J gene TRBJ2-5; 8 bases are a match to TRBD2. The ends lost 7 bases at V and 5 bases at J; junction bases unmatched: 6. The CDR3 is 13 residues long.

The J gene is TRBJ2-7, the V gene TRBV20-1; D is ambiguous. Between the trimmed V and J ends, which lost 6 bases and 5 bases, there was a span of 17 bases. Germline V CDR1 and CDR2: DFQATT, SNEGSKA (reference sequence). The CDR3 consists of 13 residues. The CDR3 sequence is CSALPAYANEQYF. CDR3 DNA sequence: TGCAGTGCCCTCCCTGCTTACGCCAACGAGCAGTACTTC.

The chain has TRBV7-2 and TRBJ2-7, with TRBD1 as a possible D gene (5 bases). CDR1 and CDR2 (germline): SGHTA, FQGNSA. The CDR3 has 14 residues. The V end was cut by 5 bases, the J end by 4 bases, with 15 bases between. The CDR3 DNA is TGTGCCAGCAGCCTCGCGGACACAACATACGAGCAGTACGTC. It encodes CASSLADTTYEQYV.

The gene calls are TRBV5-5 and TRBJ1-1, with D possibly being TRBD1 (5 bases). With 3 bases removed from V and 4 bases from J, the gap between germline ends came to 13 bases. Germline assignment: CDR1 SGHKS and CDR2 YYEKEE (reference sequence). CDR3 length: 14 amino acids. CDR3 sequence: CASSWGDFGTEAFF. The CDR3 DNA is TGTGCCAGCAGCTGGGGGGACTTTGGCACTGAAGCTTTCTTT.

As DNA, the CDR3 is TGCAGCGTTGTAGGGACTAGCGGGGACAATGAGCAGTTCTTC. Translation: CSVVGTSGDNEQFF. This rearrangement joins TRBV29-1 to TRBJ2-1; 13 bases agree with TRBD2. The germline V gene has CDR1 SQVTM and CDR2 ANQGSEA. There are 14 residues in the CDR3. Trimming took 4 bases from V and 5 from J; bases not matched to a gene: 2.

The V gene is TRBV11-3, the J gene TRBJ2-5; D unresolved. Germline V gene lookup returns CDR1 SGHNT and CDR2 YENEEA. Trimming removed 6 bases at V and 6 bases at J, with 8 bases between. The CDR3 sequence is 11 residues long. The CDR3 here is CASSLYQTQYF. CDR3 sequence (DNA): TGTGCCAGCAGTTTATACCAGACCCAGTACTTC. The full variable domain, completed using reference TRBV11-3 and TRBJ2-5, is EAGVVQSPRYKIIEKKQPVAFWCNPISGHNTLYWYLQNLGQGPELLIRYENEEAVDDSQLPKDRFSAERLKGVDSTLKIQPAELGDSAVYLCASSLYQTQYFGPGTRLLVL.

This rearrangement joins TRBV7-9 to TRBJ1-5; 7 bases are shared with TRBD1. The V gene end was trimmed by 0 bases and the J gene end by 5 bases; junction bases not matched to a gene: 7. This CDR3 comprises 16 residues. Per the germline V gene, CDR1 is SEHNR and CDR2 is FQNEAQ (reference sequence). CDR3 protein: CASSLAGSGGYQPQHF. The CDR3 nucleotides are TGTGCCAGCAGCTTAGCGGGCTCAGGGGGTTATCAGCCCCAGCATTTT.

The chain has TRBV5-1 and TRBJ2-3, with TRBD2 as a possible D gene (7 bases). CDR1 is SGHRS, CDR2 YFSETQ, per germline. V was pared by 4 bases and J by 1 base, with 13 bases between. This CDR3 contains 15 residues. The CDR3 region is CASSRGARRTDTQYF. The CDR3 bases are TGCGCCAGCAGCCGGGGGGCGCGACGCACAGATACGCAGTATTTT.

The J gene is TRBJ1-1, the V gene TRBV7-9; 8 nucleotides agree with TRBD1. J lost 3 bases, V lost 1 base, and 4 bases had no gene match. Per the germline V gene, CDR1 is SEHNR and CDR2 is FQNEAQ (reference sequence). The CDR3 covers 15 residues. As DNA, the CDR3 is TGTGCCAGCAGCTTAGGCAGGGGGCAAGACACTGAAGCTTTCTTT. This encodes CASSLGRGQDTEAFF. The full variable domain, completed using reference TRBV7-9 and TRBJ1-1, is DTGVSQNPRHKITKRGQNVTFRCDPISEHNRLYWYRQTLGQGPEFLTYFQNEAQLEKSRLLSDRFSAERPKGSFSTLEIQRTEQGDSAMYLCASSLGRGQDTEAFFGQGTRLTVV.

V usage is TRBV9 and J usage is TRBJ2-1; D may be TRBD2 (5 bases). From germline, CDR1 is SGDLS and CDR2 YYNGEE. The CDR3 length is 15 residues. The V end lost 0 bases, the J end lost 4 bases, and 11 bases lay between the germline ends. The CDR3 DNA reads TGTGCCAGCAGCGTAGGTCCAGCGGAATACAATGAGCAGTTCTTC. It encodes CASSVGPAEYNEQFF.

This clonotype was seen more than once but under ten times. The DNA of the CDR3 is TGTGCCAGTAGTATTCAGGGGGCGATGAACACTGAAGCTTTCTTT. Translation gives CASSIQGAMNTEAFF. V and J are TRBV19 and TRBJ1-1, with 8 bases fitting TRBD1. Germline CDR1 is LNHDA and CDR2 is SQIVND (reference sequence). CDR3 length equals 15 residues. V lost 3 bases to trimming and J lost 0 bases; unmatched junction nucleotides: 3.